The clone carrying this T cell receptor (beta chain) came up many times. Antigen unknown. The sequence runs out 3 residues before the end of the CDR3; the remainder is reconstructed from the germline J gene. These data belong to a study of T cell clonality in common variable immunodeficiency. The CDR3 is 16 residues long. Germline V lookup: CDR1 ENHRY, CDR2 SYGVKD. V was pared by 5 bases and J by 7 bases, with 13 bases of the junction left unmatched. TCRdb keeps only in-frame clones here, not all; method: immunoSEQ multiplex PCR. There are more than 30,000 clones in the sample, none observed a single time. Study-level points and caveats: Fewer deletions and N-nucleotide insertions were reportedly seen in common variable immunodeficiency TCR beta sequences. T cell subpopulation sequencing would be needed to explain CVID clonality.

Sequenced sample: peripheral blood mononuclear cells. The rearrangement links TRBV10-3 to TRBJ2-1, with TRBD2 identical over 8 bases. This receptor was taken from a person aged 18 to 75 in good health. The sequenced CDR3 bases are TGTGCCATCAGTCATGGATCGGGACTAGTCGTAAATGAG. This encodes CAISHGSGLVVNE. The whole CDR3 sequence reads CAISHGSGLVVNEQFF.